This T cell receptor beta chain was documented in a study of vaccination and CD4 T cells after COVID-19. Study details: There were six male and four female convalescents, and two of them were Hispanic. Control wells got either CEFX epitopes, HIV-1 Nef peptides, or no peptide at all.

Sequencing of DNA taken from cultured CD4+ T cells relied on the Oncomine TCR Beta short-read assay. TCRdb redid the calling of the PCR reads with MiXCR, one entry per CDR3 protein. The sample yields about 7,100 distinct CDR3 sequences, under 75% seen once. Turning to this clonotype: Its antigen is not known.

The sample's treatment: roughly 11-day PBMC culture with coronavirus spike peptide pools or control peptides (ViraFEST assay). Findings of the study overall: Spike mono-reactivity was shown by 304 of 307 vaccine-specific clones in convalescent patients.

The V gene end was trimmed by 1 base and the J gene end by 4 bases; junction bases not matched to a gene: 10. The CDR3 is made up of 17 amino acids. Per the germline V gene, CDR1 is SGHVS and CDR2 is FNYEAQ. The specimen was CD4+ T cells from blood, cultured in vitro. The rearrangement uses TRBV7-6 and TRBJ2-1; TRBD2 agrees at 7 bases. The sequence was obtained from a human donor who had recovered from COVID-19. The DNA for the CDR3 is TGTGCCAGCAGCTTAGATCCTAGCGGAGCGATATACAATGAGCAGTTCTTC. This codes for CASSLDPSGAIYNEQFF.